This is a list of T cell receptor beta chains from one sample in a study of early T cells in non-severe SARS-CoV-2 infection. TCRdb itself ran the 5' RACE reads through MiXCR, one entry per CDR3 protein. This sample yields approximately 79,000 distinct CDR3 sequences, of which approximately 13% are seen a single time; around 6% belongs to the top ten. Sequenced: whole blood. The receptors come from an adult who was a healthcare worker with PCR-confirmed SARS-CoV-2 infection or an uninfected control (not recorded which). Each CDR3 is given with its conserved first and last residue. The D gene is left open where the match is weak. Size is stated for part of the rows, as once, few or many counts, or as a class when the clone is expanded.

cdr3_nt cdr3_aa d_call j_call clone_size v_call
TGTGCCAGCAGCTTAGCCGGGACACCACTAACGAGAGTCGAAAAACTGTTTTTT CASSLAGTPLTRVEKLFF NA TRBJ1-4 many TRBV5-5
TGTGCCAGCAGCCCCCAGGGTTCGGGTCCGAACACCGGGGAGCTGTTTTTT CASSPQGSGPNTGELFF NA TRBJ2-2 NA TRBV7-7
TGTGCCAGCAGCCTCCGTGAATCCACCGGGGAGCTGTTTTTT CASSLRESTGELFF NA TRBJ2-2 few TRBV6-6
TGTGCCAGCAGCCAAGTACGTACAGGGACTGAAGCTTTCTTT CASSQVRTGTEAFF NA TRBJ1-1 few TRBV3-1
TGTGCCAGCAGCCGGACTTATAGCTCACCCCTCCACTTT CASSRTYSSPLHF NA TRBJ1-6 few TRBV13
TGTGCCAGCAGCCATGGGACCCTAAGATGGAACACTGAAGCTTTCTTT CASSHGTLRWNTEAFF NA TRBJ1-1 NA TRBV3-1
TGTGCCAGCAGCTTAGTCTCATCGAGCACAGATACGCAGTATTTT CASSLVSSSTDTQYF NA TRBJ2-3 few TRBV7-9
TGCAGCGCTCAGGGTGGGGAGGAAAAACTGTTTTTT CSAQGGEEKLFF NA TRBJ1-4 NA TRBV29-1
TGCGCCAGCAGCTTGGAATCCCCGAACACTGAAGCTTTCTTT CASSLESPNTEAFF NA TRBJ1-1 few TRBV5-1
TGTGCCAGCAGTCAAGAGCCGGAAGGCGCCTATAATTCACCCCTCCACTTT CASSQEPEGAYNSPLHF NA TRBJ1-6 few TRBV6-8
TGCAGCGCCCACAGGGCCGGGGAGCTGTTTTTT CSAHRAGELFF NA TRBJ2-2 NA TRBV29-1